The clone carrying this TCR beta chain was recorded a few times. The antigen is undetermined. This entry comes from a study of Graves' ophthalmopathy and Graves' hyperthyroidism. Turning to the study itself: Peripheral blood (taken before any treatment) was collected at initial diagnosis. General observations from the study: Ophthalmopathy could be told apart from stable hyperthyroidism by a 13-signature model (roughly 90% sensitivity, approximately 81% specificity).

Amplified TCR beta CDR3 regions were obtained using RNA transcripts as template. HTBI primers primed a first-round RT-PCR, and a second-round multiplex PCR followed. Each CDR3 protein is one row after TCRdb ran MiXCR on the multiplex PCR reads. This sample has about half a million distinct CDR3 sequences, with over 13% found just once. Trimming removed 11 bases from V and 5 bases from J, with 15 bases in between. The CDR3 is 12 amino acids. From germline, CDR1 is SNHLY and CDR2 FYNNEI. The source is a woman aged 25 to 45 with Graves' ophthalmopathy. Sequences were obtained from blood. V usage is TRBV2 and J usage is TRBJ2-5; TRBD1 might be the D (6 bases). The CDR3 DNA sequence: TGTGCCCCCAGGGCCAGGGGCGAGACCCAGTACTTC. It codes for CAPRARGETQYF.